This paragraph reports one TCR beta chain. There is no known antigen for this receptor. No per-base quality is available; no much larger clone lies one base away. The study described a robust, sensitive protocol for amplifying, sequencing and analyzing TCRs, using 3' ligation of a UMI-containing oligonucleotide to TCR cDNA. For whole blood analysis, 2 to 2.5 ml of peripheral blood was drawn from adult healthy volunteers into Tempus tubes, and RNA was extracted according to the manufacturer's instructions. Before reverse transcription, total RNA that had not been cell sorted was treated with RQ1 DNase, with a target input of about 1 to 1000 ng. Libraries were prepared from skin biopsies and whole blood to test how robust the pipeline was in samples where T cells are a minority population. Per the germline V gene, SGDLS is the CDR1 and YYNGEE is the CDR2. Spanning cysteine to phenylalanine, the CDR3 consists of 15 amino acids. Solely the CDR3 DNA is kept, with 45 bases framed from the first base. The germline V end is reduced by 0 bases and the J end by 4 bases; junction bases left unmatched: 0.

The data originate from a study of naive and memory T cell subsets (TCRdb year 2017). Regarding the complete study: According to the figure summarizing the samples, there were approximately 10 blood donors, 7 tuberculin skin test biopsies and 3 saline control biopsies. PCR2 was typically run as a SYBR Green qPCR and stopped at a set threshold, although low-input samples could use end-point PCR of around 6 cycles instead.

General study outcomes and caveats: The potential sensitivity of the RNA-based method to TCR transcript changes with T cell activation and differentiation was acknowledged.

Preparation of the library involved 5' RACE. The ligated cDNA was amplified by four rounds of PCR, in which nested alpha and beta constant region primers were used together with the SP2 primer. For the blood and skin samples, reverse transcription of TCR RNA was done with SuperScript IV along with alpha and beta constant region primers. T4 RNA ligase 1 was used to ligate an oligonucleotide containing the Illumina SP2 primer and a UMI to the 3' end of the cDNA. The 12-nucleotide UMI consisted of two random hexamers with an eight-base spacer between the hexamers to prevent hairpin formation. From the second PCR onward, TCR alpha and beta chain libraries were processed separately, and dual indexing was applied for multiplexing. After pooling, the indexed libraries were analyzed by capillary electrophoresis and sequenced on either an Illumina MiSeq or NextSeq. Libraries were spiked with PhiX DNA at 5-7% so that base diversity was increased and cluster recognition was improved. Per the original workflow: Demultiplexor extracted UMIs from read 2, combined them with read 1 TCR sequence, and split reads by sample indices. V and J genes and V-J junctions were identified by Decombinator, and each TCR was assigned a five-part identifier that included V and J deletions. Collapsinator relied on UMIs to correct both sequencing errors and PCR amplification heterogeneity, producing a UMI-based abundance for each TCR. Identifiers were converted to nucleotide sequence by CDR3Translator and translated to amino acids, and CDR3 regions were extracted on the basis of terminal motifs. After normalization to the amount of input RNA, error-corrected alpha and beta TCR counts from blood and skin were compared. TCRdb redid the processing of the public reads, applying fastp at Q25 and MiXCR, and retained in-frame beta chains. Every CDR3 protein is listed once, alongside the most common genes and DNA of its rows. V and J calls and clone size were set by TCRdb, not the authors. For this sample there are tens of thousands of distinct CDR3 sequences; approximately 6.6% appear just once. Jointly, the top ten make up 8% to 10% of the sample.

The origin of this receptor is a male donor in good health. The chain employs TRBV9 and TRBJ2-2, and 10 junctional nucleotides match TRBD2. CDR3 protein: CASSVASGGTGELFF. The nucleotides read TGTGCCAGCAGCGTAGCTAGCGGGGGCACCGGGGAGCTGTTTTTT.